This TCR beta chain was recovered during a study of shared clonotypes between healthy human individuals. This CDR3 region has 16 residues. CDR1 and CDR2 (germline): SGHRS, YFSETQ. V was trimmed by 0 bases and J by 2 bases, leaving 13 bases between them. CD4+ cells underwent separation, giving CD45RA+ naive and CD45RA-negative memory subsets. Method: immunoSEQ multiplex PCR; TCRdb's copy keeps in-frame clones and lacks some. The sample lists over 2 million clones, around 93% occurring once. Study-wide results and limits: As a rule, naive subsets had a larger estimated richness than memory subsets. Shared clonotypes across all four donors exceeded non-shared ones in generation probability. Among donors, the sharing of clonotypes was expected to be influenced by sequencing depth.

In regard to this clone: No antigen is known for it.

This sequence joins TRBV5-1 and TRBJ2-3, with D possibly matching TRBD2 (5 bases). The sequence was collected from a man between 18 and 29 years old in good health. Some clones in this sample may be carry-over from other donors' samples. Sequencing was performed on naive CD4+ T cells from PBMCs. The subset was: CD45RA+ positively selected. The CDR3 is CASSLVGQRFTDTQYF. CDR3 coding DNA: TGCGCCAGCAGCTTGGTTGGTCAGCGGTTCACAGATACGCAGTATTTT.